Listed below are T cell receptor beta chains from one sample, sequenced in a study of graft-versus-host responses after intestinal transplantation. Here immunoSEQ multiplex PCR was the method, and the copy in TCRdb shows in-frame clones only, minus some. The sample yields approximately 24,000 clones, approximately 85% seen once. Sequencing used PBMCs, obtained just over 450 days after intestinal transplant. Receptor source: a human patient who received an intestinal transplant, so some T cells may come from the graft donor. The conserved cysteine and the conserved F or W are not part of the CDR3 here. Fields, in order: CDR3 protein, V gene, J gene.

CDR3aa: ASSSHRGRKNIQH
v_gene: TRBV28
j_gene: TRBJ2-4

CDR3aa: ASSSSGRAKAYEQY
v_gene: TRBV7-9
j_gene: TRBJ2-7

CDR3aa: ASSERLAGSYEQY
v_gene: TRBV10-2
j_gene: TRBJ2-7

CDR3aa: ASSLVTSAAETQY
v_gene: TRBV7-2
j_gene: TRBJ2-5

CDR3aa: ASIGTSGPYEQY
v_gene: TRBV2
j_gene: TRBJ2-7

CDR3aa: ASRAGGPAGELF
v_gene: TRBV11-3
j_gene: TRBJ2-2

CDR3aa: AISTGTGKNQPQH
v_gene: TRBV10-3
j_gene: TRBJ1-5

CDR3aa: ASSSRDSRNNYGYT
v_gene: TRBV21-1
j_gene: TRBJ1-2

CDR3aa: ASRSIIRGRTEAF
v_gene: TRBV27
j_gene: TRBJ1-1

CDR3aa: SVDGQGAAGANVLT
v_gene: TRBV29-1
j_gene: TRBJ2-6

CDR3aa: ASSLGGPRGSGANVLT
v_gene: TRBV5-5
j_gene: TRBJ2-6

CDR3aa: ASSYQDGYEQY
v_gene: TRBV6-6
j_gene: TRBJ2-7

CDR3aa: AIRQQGMNTEAF
v_gene: TRBV10-3
j_gene: TRBJ1-1

CDR3aa: ASSPSGLSLYEQY
v_gene: TRBV5-4
j_gene: TRBJ2-7

CDR3aa: ASSSGQVYEQY
v_gene: TRBV27
j_gene: TRBJ2-7

CDR3aa: ASSPGQGHYGYT
v_gene: TRBV5-5
j_gene: TRBJ1-2

CDR3aa: SVQAESYEQY
v_gene: TRBV29-1
j_gene: TRBJ2-7

CDR3aa: ASLGHTSSYNSPLH
v_gene: TRBV2
j_gene: TRBJ1-6

CDR3aa: ASTSDRRVYGYT
v_gene: TRBV19
j_gene: TRBJ1-2

CDR3aa: ASSLNKLVNTEAF
v_gene: TRBV5-1
j_gene: TRBJ1-1

CDR3aa: ASSDGTGIYEQY
v_gene: TRBV5-1
j_gene: TRBJ2-7

CDR3aa: ASSFGQLSLSSGMNTEAF
v_gene: TRBV2
j_gene: TRBJ1-1

CDR3aa: ASSRTTGSYEQY
v_gene: TRBV11-2
j_gene: TRBJ2-7

CDR3aa: ASSILGQGSDTEAF
v_gene: TRBV6-6
j_gene: TRBJ1-1

CDR3aa: ASSLEGRLAGGSRDYEQY
v_gene: TRBV5-1
j_gene: TRBJ2-7

CDR3aa: ASRVGTGNEKLF
v_gene: TRBV6-5
j_gene: TRBJ1-4

CDR3aa: ASSDRVAYEQY
v_gene: TRBV6-5
j_gene: TRBJ2-7

CDR3aa: AISEVGTAGELF
v_gene: TRBV10-3
j_gene: TRBJ2-2

CDR3aa: ATSGPGEAQPQH
v_gene: TRBV15
j_gene: TRBJ1-5

CDR3aa: ASSTQGYYT
v_gene: TRBV6-1
j_gene: TRBJ1-2

CDR3aa: ASSPAYEQY
v_gene: TRBV28
j_gene: TRBJ2-7

CDR3aa: ASSYSYSRYEQY
v_gene: TRBV6-6
j_gene: TRBJ2-7

CDR3aa: ASSLARRQHEQY
v_gene: TRBV7-8
j_gene: TRBJ2-7

CDR3aa: ASSFWGDGEIQY
v_gene: TRBV7-8
j_gene: TRBJ2-5

CDR3aa: AISESEVAGNTIY
v_gene: TRBV10-3
j_gene: TRBJ1-3

CDR3aa: ASSLRSLAGGGAYEQY
v_gene: TRBV27
j_gene: TRBJ2-7

CDR3aa: ASSGTGITEAF
v_gene: TRBV7-9
j_gene: TRBJ1-1

CDR3aa: ASSLGSNGYT
v_gene: TRBV7-9
j_gene: TRBJ1-2

CDR3aa: ASSITLTSTEAF
v_gene: TRBV19
j_gene: TRBJ1-1

CDR3aa: ARGRFHEQF
v_gene: TRBV21-1
j_gene: TRBJ2-1

CDR3aa: ASYDRRLYNEQF
v_gene: TRBV6-5
j_gene: TRBJ2-1

CDR3aa: ATSRAYRGRDIQY
v_gene: TRBV15
j_gene: TRBJ2-4

CDR3aa: ASSDSTGYNEQF
v_gene: TRBV5-4
j_gene: TRBJ2-1

CDR3aa: ASSVASGTSGRTDTQY
v_gene: TRBV9
j_gene: TRBJ2-3

CDR3aa: ASSPRLGRDRDTQY
v_gene: TRBV4-1
j_gene: TRBJ2-3

CDR3aa: ASSYSAGTQY
v_gene: TRBV6-6
j_gene: TRBJ2-3

CDR3aa: ASSGDRVQETQY
v_gene: TRBV6-5
j_gene: TRBJ2-5

CDR3aa: ASSQQASGSSDTQY
v_gene: TRBV4-2
j_gene: TRBJ2-3

CDR3aa: ASSVGTGGNQPQH
v_gene: TRBV6-4
j_gene: TRBJ1-5

CDR3aa: ASSSRLGNTIY
v_gene: TRBV28
j_gene: TRBJ1-3

CDR3aa: AWSVGLGDRGRNEQY
v_gene: TRBV30
j_gene: TRBJ2-7

CDR3aa: ASSLGDFLGDTQY
v_gene: TRBV5-5
j_gene: TRBJ2-3

CDR3aa: ASSSPQGDRVNTEAF
v_gene: TRBV7-9
j_gene: TRBJ1-1

CDR3aa: ASRILPRDYEQY
v_gene: TRBV6-9
j_gene: TRBJ2-7

CDR3aa: ASSLTGTLSREQY
v_gene: TRBV25-1
j_gene: TRBJ2-7

CDR3aa: ASTRRDSNSNQPQH
v_gene: TRBV19
j_gene: TRBJ1-5

CDR3aa: ASSRGLANSYEQY
v_gene: TRBV6-6
j_gene: TRBJ2-7

CDR3aa: ASTRTGIPYEQY
v_gene: TRBV6-6
j_gene: TRBJ2-7